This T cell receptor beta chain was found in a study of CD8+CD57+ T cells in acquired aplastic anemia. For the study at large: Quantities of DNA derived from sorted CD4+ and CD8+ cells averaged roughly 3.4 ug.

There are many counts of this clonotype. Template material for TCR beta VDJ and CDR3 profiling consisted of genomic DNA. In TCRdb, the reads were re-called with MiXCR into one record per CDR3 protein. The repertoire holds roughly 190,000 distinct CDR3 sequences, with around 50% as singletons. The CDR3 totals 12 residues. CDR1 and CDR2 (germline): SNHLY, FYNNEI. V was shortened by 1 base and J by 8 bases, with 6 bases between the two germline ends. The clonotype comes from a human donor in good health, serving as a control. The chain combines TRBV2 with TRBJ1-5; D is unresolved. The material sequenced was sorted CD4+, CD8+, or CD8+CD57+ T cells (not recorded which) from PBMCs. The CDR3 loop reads CASSEVAEPQHF. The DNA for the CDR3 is TGTGCCAGCAGTGAAGTGGCAGAGCCCCAGCATTTT. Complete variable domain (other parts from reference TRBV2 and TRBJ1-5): EPEVTQTPSHQVTQMGQEVILRCVPISNHLYFYWYRQILGQKVEFLVSFYNNEISEKSEIFDDQFSVERPDGSNFTLKIRSTKLEDSAMYFCASSEVAEPQHFGDGTRLSIL.